Listed here are 5 T cell receptor beta chains from one sample, sequenced in a study of control samples from healthy donors and cancer patients. Generated by immunoSEQ multiplex PCR, the TCRdb table keeps only in-frame clones and is missing some. The sample lists roughly 220,000 clones; 85% to 95% were seen once. Material for sequencing was blood. These receptors were obtained from a man aged 50-59 years in good health.

This chain joins TRBV7-2 and TRBJ2-3; D call uncertain. CDR1 and CDR2 from the germline V gene are SGHTA and FQGNSA. V gave up 3 bases and J gave up 7 bases, with 5 bases separating them. The CDR3 sequence is 11 residues long. The CDR3 region is CASSFLNTQYF. CDR3 bases: TGTGCCAGCAGCTTTCTAAATACGCAGTATTTT.

The V gene is TRBV30, the J gene TRBJ1-5, with 8 bases matching TRBD1. This CDR3 has 18 amino acids. J was trimmed by 1 base and V by 4 bases; bases with no gene match: 15. Germline V lookup: CDR1 GTSNPN, CDR2 SVGIG (reference sequence). The chain's CDR3 is CAWTLRGAGGASNQPQHF. CDR3 in DNA: TGTGCCTGGACCTTAAGAGGGGCAGGGGGCGCGAGCAATCAGCCCCAGCATTTT.

This clone came up once. The chain combines TRBV5-4 with TRBJ2-2; TRBD2 might be the D (6 bases). V dropped 4 bases and J dropped 5 bases, with 12 bases sitting between them. This CDR3 has 14 residues. From germline, CDR1 is SGHNT and CDR2 YYREEE (reference sequence). The CDR3 DNA sequence: TGTGCCAGCAGCCCGGATGGGGGGACCGGGGAGCTGTTTTTT. It translates to CASSPDGGTGELFF.

This chain connects TRBV18 to TRBJ2-3; D ambiguous. V lost 6 bases, J lost 6 bases, and 19 bases lay in between. The CDR3 is 15 amino acids. Germline values: CDR1 KGHSH, CDR2 LQKENI. CDR3 in amino acids: CASSPIGMNIDTQYF. CDR3 nucleotide sequence: TGTGCCAGCTCCCCAATTGGCATGAATATTGATACGCAGTATTTT.

CDR3 region: CASSVGHTTNYGYTF. In DNA form, the CDR3 reads TGTGCCAGCAGCGTAGGCCACACAACTAACTATGGCTACACCTTC. The V gene is TRBV9, the J gene TRBJ1-2; the D is unclear. This CDR3 spans 15 amino acids. V dropped 0 bases and J dropped 0 bases, with 9 bases sitting between them. Germline values: CDR1 SGDLS, CDR2 YYNGEE.